This is a list of T cell receptor beta chains from one sample in a study of cytomegalovirus exposure and HLA in healthy donors. Using immunoSEQ multiplex PCR, the repertoire was profiled, and TCRdb retains in-frame clones only, with some absent. The sample carries around 100,000 clones, 78% recorded once. Material: PBMCs. The receptor source for this set is a male donor in good health and CMV-seropositive. Both conserved end residues are trimmed from each CDR3. Only part of the rows carry a size: once, few, many, or a class if the clone is expanded.

ASSLRYRRPNYGYT	TRBV28	.	TRBJ1-2
ASSPDPSSKNIQY	TRBV18	.	TRBJ2-4
ASTAWGTKHEAF	TRBV28	.	TRBJ1-1
ASSEQVSVSEAF	TRBV6-1	once	TRBJ1-1
ASSVGEFGLVREDDEQY	TRBV7-6	.	TRBJ2-7
ASSFVRSGRGQETQY	TRBV28	once	TRBJ2-5
ATSGEGRSYNEQF	TRBV15	.	TRBJ2-1
ASSLNKNTEAF	TRBV5-1	.	TRBJ1-1
ASQTGNTEAF	TRBV6-5	.	TRBJ1-1
SVQGTARSYEQY	TRBV29-1	.	TRBJ2-7
ASSLVVAPYEQY	TRBV5-1	few	TRBJ2-7
ASNDGLAVYNEQF	TRBV7-9	.	TRBJ2-1
ATSRDRGQETQY	TRBV15	.	TRBJ2-5
ASSPGEGNTEAF	TRBV28	.	TRBJ1-1
ASSAPHTVVTNEKLF	TRBV7-8	medium-sized	TRBJ1-4
AASGPGGVGGRDQPQH	TRBV5-6	.	TRBJ1-5
ASSASGYTDTQY	TRBV19	few	TRBJ2-3
ASSFGTGQGFYGYT	TRBV28	.	TRBJ1-2
AWSPRQGNTGELF	TRBV30	.	TRBJ2-2
ASSPQTATKQETQY	TRBV7-9	.	TRBJ2-5
ASRYIAGDYNEQF	TRBV5-1	few	TRBJ2-1
AISELAGTQETQY	TRBV10-3	.	TRBJ2-5
ASSLGDSYEQY	TRBV11-3	.	TRBJ2-7
ASSLKPGNTEAF	TRBV28	few	TRBJ1-1
ASSTMGAPTNEKLF	TRBV19	few	TRBJ1-4
ASSLDGSGRAWETQY	TRBV5-6	.	TRBJ2-5
ASGSQGGEQY	TRBV27	.	TRBJ2-7
ASSLPDRALGYT	TRBV7-9	.	TRBJ1-2
ASSPGLAGPPKETQY	TRBV9	.	TRBJ2-5
ASIQAGEQY	TRBV27	.	TRBJ2-7
ASSYGQGHGYT	TRBV6-6	.	TRBJ1-2
ASSVGLTNEQF	TRBV6-1	.	TRBJ2-1
ASSLRSGGRETQY	TRBV27	few	TRBJ2-5
ASSASGGAYEQY	TRBV6-1	.	TRBJ2-7
ASSPGGTSYEQY	TRBV7-8	.	TRBJ2-7
ASSLRQGGQPQH	TRBV19	.	TRBJ1-5
ASSAGGNYGYT	TRBV7-9	.	TRBJ1-2
ASPRTSGSARETQY	TRBV12-5	.	TRBJ2-5
SFRGRGYTGELF	TRBV29-1	.	TRBJ2-2
ASSQDLLLSDEQF	TRBV14	.	TRBJ2-1
ATSRGGGAGETQY	TRBV15	.	TRBJ2-5
ASSQEGGADEQY	TRBV4-2	.	TRBJ2-7
ASSGGEGLAGGAQETQY	TRBV6-1	.	TRBJ2-5
ASSVKDRPYNEQF	TRBV9	.	TRBJ2-1
ASSLAPGTGEYNEQF	TRBV7-9	.	TRBJ2-1
ASSETGLKAF	TRBV2	.	TRBJ1-1
ASSIDPYSGQGGNQPQH	TRBV19	few	TRBJ1-5
ASLGPGQSNYEQY	TRBV7-8	.	TRBJ2-7
AWSVTVSTGELF	TRBV30	.	TRBJ2-2
ASSLTSPTNYGYT	TRBV7-9	.	TRBJ1-2
ASSSGVRHEQY	TRBV6-5	few	TRBJ2-7
ASSDDGTGRRMTEAF	TRBV6-1	.	TRBJ1-1
ASRRNTGELF	TRBV30	.	TRBJ2-2